These 27 T cell receptor beta chains were sequenced from one sample in a study of T and B cells in COVID-19 patients. Blood genomic DNA input for TRB amplification was 250-500 ng. Multiplex PCR with BIOMED2 TRB-A/B primer pools amplified TRB rearrangements. From the multiplex PCR reads, TCRdb called clonotypes with MiXCR, one entry per CDR3 protein. This table holds under 7,500 distinct CDR3 sequences, 25% to 30% found once. Sequencing was performed on blood. Every receptor here comes from a human donor with active COVID-19.

A few counts support this clonotype. The chain is built from TRBV4-1 and TRBJ1-1, with unresolved D. CDR3 size: 15 residues. Trimming shortened V by 0 bases and J by 1 base, and 9 bases separated the two germline ends. Germline V gene lookup returns CDR1 MGHRA and CDR2 YSYEKL. The CDR3 reads CASSQEPWRNTEAFF. CDR3 bases: TGCGCCAGCAGCCAAGAACCGTGGCGGAACACTGAAGCTTTCTTT.

The chain is built from TRBV20-1 and TRBJ1-5, with a possible D match to TRBD1 (6 bases). Germline V gene data show CDR1 as DFQATT and CDR2 as SNEGSKA (reference sequence). Trimming removed 1 base at V and 2 bases at J, with 15 bases between. The CDR3 sequence is 16 residues long. The CDR3 sequence: CSARGPRGGGNQPQHF. The CDR3 DNA follows: TGCAGTGCTAGAGGGCCTAGGGGGGGTGGCAATCAGCCCCAGCATTTT.

Notes on this clonotype: Germline is not matched at one junction end, which may reflect a read error. V usage is TRBV6-5 and J usage is TRBJ1-5; 9 nucleotides match TRBD1. CDR1 and CDR2 (germline): MNHEY, SVGAGI. The CDR3 is 16 residues long. The CDR3 bases are TGCGCCAGCACCGTAGGGGACAGGGTGTTAGGGCAGCCCCAGCATTTT. Translated: CASTVGDRVLGQPQHF.

This clonotype was counted only a few times. The chain combines TRBV7-4 with TRBJ2-3, with TRBD2 identical over 9 bases. Per germline, CDR1 SGHVT and CDR2 SQSDAQ. The CDR3 is made up of 16 amino acids. After removal of 2 bases from V and 2 bases from J, the junction contained 5 bases not matched to a gene. The CDR3 nucleotides are TGTGCCAGCAGCTTATTGCTAGCGGGATCCACAGATACGCAGTATTTT. Translated: CASSLLLAGSTDTQYF.

This clonotype is labeled medium-sized. V usage is TRBV6-5 and J usage is TRBJ2-5; TRBD2 matches 11 bases. CDR1 MNHEY and CDR2 SVGAGI come from the germline V gene. The CDR3 contains 16 residues. The V gene end was trimmed by 4 bases and the J gene end by 5 bases; junction bases not matched to a gene: 9. The CDR3 spells CASSWRASGRSETQYF. The CDR3 coding sequence is TGTGCCAGCAGTTGGAGGGCTAGCGGGAGGTCCGAGACCCAGTACTTC.

This clonotype was seen repeatedly, ten times or more. The rearrangement joins TRBV18 to TRBJ2-1; D remains ambiguous. V was clipped by 0 bases and J by 0 bases, with 6 bases between them. The germline V gene has CDR1 KGHSH and CDR2 LQKENI. The CDR3 is made up of 15 amino acids. The CDR3 region is CASSPPGSSYNEQFF. The CDR3 bases are TGTGCCAGCTCACCACCAGGATCCTCCTACAATGAGCAGTTCTTC.

This clonotype is classed as large. The J gene is TRBJ2-3, the V gene TRBV19, with D possibly matching TRBD2 (6 bases). Looked up from germline, CDR1 is LNHDA and CDR2 is SQIVND (reference sequence). The V and J ends lost 4 bases and 6 bases respectively, with 8 bases between them. This CDR3 spans 12 amino acids. Written as DNA, the CDR3 is TGTGCCAGTAGTACAGGAGGGGATACGCAGTATTTT. It translates to CASSTGGDTQYF.

There are a few counts of this clonotype. V usage is TRBV7-2 and J usage is TRBJ1-2; TRBD1 aligns across 8 bases. The CDR3 contains 14 residues. Germline V gene lookup returns CDR1 SGHTA and CDR2 FQGNSA. After removal of 0 bases from V and 8 bases from J, the junction contained 5 bases not matched to a gene. The DNA for the CDR3 is TGTGCCAGCAGCTTAGCGGGACAGGCGGGAGGCTACACCTTC. Its protein is CASSLAGQAGGYTF.

This clonotype is labeled as large (0.1 to 1%). The chain combines TRBV29-1 with TRBJ2-3, with D perhaps matching TRBD1 or TRBD2 (5 bases each). Germline V gene data show CDR1 as SQVTM and CDR2 as ANQGSEA. Between the trimmed V and J ends, which lost 6 bases and 5 bases, there was a span of 15 bases. The CDR3 loop spans 13 amino acids. The CDR3 DNA reads as TGCAGCGTCGGGGCGTCGGGCGGAGATACGCAGTATTTT. This encodes CSVGASGGDTQYF.

This clonotype is labeled as medium-sized. V and J are TRBV27 and TRBJ2-1; TRBD1 matches at 9 bases. Germline-derived CDR1 and CDR2 are MNHEY and SMNVEV (reference sequence). The junction had 10 bases not matched to a gene; V was cut back by 3 bases and J by 7 bases. The CDR3 has 16 residues. CDR3 bases: TGTGCCAGCAGTTTTCCCCTACGGGACAGGGTGAATGAGCAGTTCTTC. This sequence encodes CASSFPLRDRVNEQFF.

The chain has TRBV29-1 and TRBJ2-7; 12 nucleotides align to TRBD2. The CDR3 covers 14 residues. Germline V CDR1 and CDR2: SQVTM, ANQGSEA. V shed 7 bases and J 11 bases; nucleotides not matched to a gene: 15. CDR3 protein: CSGGVGLAGGQEYF. CDR3 DNA sequence: TGCAGCGGCGGGGTGGGACTAGCGGGCGGCCAGGAGTACTTC.

This clonotype has just a few counts. The chain has TRBV20-1 and TRBJ2-7; 7 nucleotides agree with TRBD1. Germline CDR1 DFQATT, CDR2 SNEGSKA (reference sequence). With V trimmed by 0 bases and J by 3 bases, 8 bases remained unmatched. This CDR3 contains 15 residues. CDR3 DNA sequence: TGCAGTGCTAGAGACCAGACAGGGAATTTCTACGAGCAGTACTTC. Translation: CSARDQTGNFYEQYF.

This clonotype is deemed medium-sized. The chain is built from TRBV5-5 and TRBJ1-6; perhaps TRBD1 as D (5 bases). The germline V gene encodes CDR1 SGHKS and CDR2 YYEKEE (reference sequence). There are 17 residues in the CDR3. The V end lost 0 bases, the J end lost 7 bases, and 17 bases lay between the germline ends. CDR3 loop: CASSLVVGGGGNSPLHF. CDR3 DNA: TGTGCCAGCAGCTTGGTGGTCGGAGGTGGGGGAAATTCACCCCTCCACTTT.

The chain combines TRBV20-1 with TRBJ2-7; D is unresolved. Trimming took 1 base from V and 6 from J, leaving 7 bases between them. Germline V CDR1 and CDR2: DFQATT, SNEGSKA (reference sequence). The CDR3 covers 11 residues. In DNA, the CDR3 is TGCAGTGCTAGAGCCGGTGTCGAGCAGTACTTC. Protein sequence: CSARAGVEQYF.

Concerning this clonotype itself: A much larger clone differs by one base, so this may be a read error. The V and J genes are TRBV6-1 and TRBJ2-2, with 9 positions matching TRBD1. Unmatched junction bases numbered 8, after V lost 5 bases and J lost 7 bases. The length of the CDR3 is 15 residues. CDR1 MNHNS and CDR2 SASEGT come from the germline V gene. CDR3 DNA sequence: TGTGCCAGCAGTCCGGGACAGGGAGGGATCGGGGAGCTGTTTTTT. Residues: CASSPGQGGIGELFF.

This clonotype is judged medium-sized (0.01 to 0.1%). The chain is built from TRBV6-5 and TRBJ2-7; no clear D gene. V lost 0 bases and J 5 bases, leaving 8 bases between the germline ends. In germline, CDR1 is MNHEY, CDR2 SVGAGI. The CDR3 has 13 residues. The CDR3: CASSYSYRNEQYF. As DNA, the CDR3 is TGTGCCAGCAGTTACTCTTATAGAAACGAGCAGTACTTC.

This clonotype was counted between two and nine times. This chain links TRBV20-1 with TRBJ2-3, with TRBD1 as a possible D gene (5 bases). Trimming left V 5 bases short and J 5 bases short, with 11 bases between. Germline CDR1 is DFQATT and CDR2 is SNEGSKA (reference sequence). There are 12 residues in the CDR3. The CDR3 DNA reads as TGCAGTGCTCCCCAGCAGGGAGATACGCAGTATTTT. It encodes CSAPQQGDTQYF.

With respect to this clonotype: Because the CDR3's place on the DNA is in doubt, the DNA is left out and the CDR3 is given as listed by TCRdb. V gene TRBV6-5 combines with J gene TRBJ1-2; the table's D call of TRBD1 was not tested on the DNA. Germline V gene data show CDR1 as MNHEY and CDR2 as SVGAGI. The CDR3 length is 23 residues, termini included. The chain's CDR3 is CASRLNPSGANVLTFGAGYGYTF.

The chain's CDR3 is CSARGRDTLTDGYTF. The CDR3 DNA is TGCAGTGCTAGAGGCCGGGACACACTAACCGATGGCTACACCTTC. The chain employs TRBV20-1 and TRBJ1-2, with D tentatively TRBD1 (6 bases). CDR1 and CDR2 from the germline V gene are DFQATT and SNEGSKA (reference sequence). The CDR3 spans 15 residues. The V end lost 1 base, the J end lost 6 bases, and 18 bases lay between the germline ends.

In nucleotides, the CDR3 is TGTGCCAGCAGTTCGACCGGGACAGGGGAAGGAAATGAGCAGTTCTTC. It yields the protein CASSSTGTGEGNEQFF. The chain combines TRBV12-3 or TRBV12-4 with TRBJ2-1, with 10 bases lining up with TRBD1. This CDR3 region has 16 residues. J gave up 7 bases and V 4 bases, and 10 bases lay outside the gene matches.

In DNA, the CDR3 is TGTGCCAGCAGCCGATTAGTAGCAGGGGAGAATGAAAAACTGTTTTTT. This encodes CASSRLVAGENEKLFF. This rearrangement joins TRBV7-9 to TRBJ1-4; possible D gene TRBD1, 6 bases. The germline CDR1 and CDR2 sequences are SEHNR and FQNEAQ (reference sequence). V lost 5 bases and J lost 5, with 18 bases in between. CDR3 length: 16 residues. Full variable domain (remainder filled in from reference TRBV7-9 and TRBJ1-4): DTGVSQNPRHKITKRGQNVTFRCDPISEHNRLYWYRQTLGQGPEFLTYFQNEAQLEKSRLLSDRFSAERPKGSFSTLEIQRTEQGDSAMYLCASSRLVAGENEKLFFGSGTQLSVL.

To note about this clonotype: Just one base apart from a much larger clone, this may be a read error. The chain is built from TRBV6-1 and TRBJ1-5; possibly TRBD1 for D (5 bases). This CDR3 is 15 amino acids long. Trimming cost V 7 bases and J 0 bases, with 13 bases left between them. Germline CDR1 MNHNS, CDR2 SASEGT. The CDR3 protein is CASKTASNSNQPQHF. Here the CDR3 DNA reads TGTGCCAGCAAGACAGCGTCGAATAGCAATCAGCCCCAGCATTTT.

In its sample, this clonotype ranks as medium-sized. This chain connects TRBV5-4 to TRBJ2-2; TRBD2 aligns across 7 bases. The CDR3 runs 13 residues. Losses at the gene ends were 3 bases for V and 11 bases for J; bases not matched to a gene: 7. CDR1 is SGHNT and CDR2 is YYREEE in the germline V gene (reference sequence). The CDR3 region is CASSSVTSAELFF. DNA of the CDR3: TGTGCCAGCAGCTCCGTCACTAGCGCCGAGCTGTTTTTT.

Only a few counts were recorded for this clonotype. This chain uses TRBV6-5 with TRBJ1-2, with no clear D. The CDR3 sequence is 12 residues long. Trimming removed 5 bases from V and 7 bases from J, with 11 bases in between. Germline CDR1 and CDR2: MNHEY and SVGAGI. The CDR3 spells CASSLPQSGYTF. For the CDR3, the DNA is TGTGCCAGCAGTCTACCCCAATCTGGCTACACCTTC.

This clonotype has just a few counts. The chain employs TRBV12-3 or TRBV12-4 and TRBJ1-1; a possible D gene is TRBD1 (5 bases). CDR3 length equals 13 residues. Trimming cost V 6 bases and J 5 bases, with 13 bases left between them. The DNA for the CDR3 is TGTGCCAGCAGCTCGTCGGGGGATACTGAAGCTTTCTTT. It translates to CASSSSGDTEAFF.

About this clonotype: A single base separates this from a much larger clone, so it may be a read error. Since the CDR3 does not end with the conserved phenylalanine or tryptophan, this likely comes from a read error. The chain recombines TRBV18 with TRBJ2-7; the match to TRBD2 covers 8 bases. The CDR3 length is 15 residues. V lost 3 bases, J lost 5 bases, and 9 bases stayed unmatched. Germline V lookup: CDR1 KGHSH, CDR2 LQKENI. Written as DNA, the CDR3 is TGTGCCAGCTCACCCCCCGGGAGGGCCGGGAACGAGCAGTACCTC. It translates to CASSPPGRAGNEQYL.

This clonotype is deemed medium-sized. The chain recombines TRBV19 with TRBJ1-5, with D hard to call. Germline V gene data show CDR1 as LNHDA and CDR2 as SQIVND (reference sequence). Trimming took off 2 bases at V and 5 bases at J, with 4 bases between the two ends. The CDR3 is made up of 12 amino acids. The CDR3: CASSIRDQPQHF. CDR3 nucleotide sequence: TGTGCCAGTAGTATACGGGATCAGCCCCAGCATTTT.